The 22 T cell receptor beta chains given below trace back to one sample, sequenced in a study of Ad26.COV2.S vaccination and SARS-CoV-2 variants. The protocol was immunoSEQ multiplex PCR, while the TCRdb copy is restricted to in-frame clones and leaves out a portion. The table records about 280,000 clones, over 75% of them present only once. Treatment noted: over 15 received Ad26.COV2.S at low or high dose, single or two shots; about 5 received placebo; per-sample allocation not given. Day 63 after the first injection of vaccine or placebo was the sampling time. The specimen comprised peripheral blood, sampled in a trial of Ad26.COV2.S vaccine versus placebo. These receptors all stem from a person aged 18-65 years who received the Ad26.COV2.S COVID-19 vaccine or a placebo.

This clone was recorded a few times. This rearrangement joins TRBV4-2 to TRBJ1-6; the D is unclear. The CDR3 sequence is 15 residues long. V was trimmed by 0 bases and J by 4 bases, leaving 7 bases between them. Germline V gene data show CDR1 as LGHNA and CDR2 as YNFKEQ. For the CDR3, the DNA is TGTGCCAGCAGCCAAGAAGGCCCATATAATTCACCCCTCCACTTT. Translating gives CASSQEGPYNSPLHF.

CDR3 nucleotides: TGCGCCAGCAGCTATGGGGGCGGGACGACAGGAGGCTACACCTTC. It specifies CASSYGGGTTGGYTF. The chain couples TRBV5-1 to TRBJ1-2; maybe TRBD1 (6 bases). The V gene lost 3 bases and the J gene lost 8 bases, with 20 bases spanning the gap. The CDR3 runs 15 residues. Germline CDR1 SGHRS, CDR2 YFSETQ. The variable domain in full, completed from reference TRBV5-1 and TRBJ1-2, reads KAGVTQTPRYLIKTRGQQVTLSCSPISGHRSVSWYQQTPGQGLQFLFEYFSETQRNKGNFPGRFSGRQFSNSRSEMNVSTLELGDSALYLCASSYGGGTTGGYTFGSGTRLTVV.

This chain connects TRBV21-1 to TRBJ2-3; TRBD1 is the table's D call and was not checked against the DNA. TRBV21-1 is noted as a pseudogene. This CDR3 contains 17 residues. The CDR3 DNA follows: TGTGCCAGCAGCAACCACCGGGACAGGGTTTCCGCAGATACGCAGTATTTT. Residues: CASSNHRDRVSADTQYF.

The chain uses TRBV6-5 and TRBJ2-1; D could derive from TRBD1 or TRBD2 (5 bases each). V was clipped by 0 bases and J by 6 bases, with 9 bases between them. The CDR3 is 14 residues long. From germline, CDR1 is MNHEY and CDR2 SVGAGI. The CDR3 DNA reads TGTGCCAGCAGTTACTCCGGGACCCGCAATGAGCAGTTCTTC. Translated: CASSYSGTRNEQFF.

This rearrangement joins TRBV19 to TRBJ2-4; a weak D match, TRBD1 (6 bases). Germline V gene lookup returns CDR1 LNHDA and CDR2 SQIVND (reference sequence). This CDR3 is 16 amino acids long. V dropped 3 bases and J dropped 5 bases, with 17 bases sitting between them. The CDR3 loop is CASSIRVRGHQNIQYF. The DNA for the CDR3 is TGTGCCAGTAGTATTAGAGTCAGGGGTCACCAAAACATTCAGTACTTC.

This clone was counted only a few times. The V call is TRBV7-9, the J call TRBJ2-7; D might be TRBD1 (6 bases). The CDR3 is 14 residues long. The germline V gene encodes CDR1 SEHNR and CDR2 FQNEAQ (reference sequence). V shed 1 base and J shed 2 bases, with 9 bases lying between them. In DNA, the CDR3 is TGTGCCAGCAGCTTAGAGTCAGGGGCCTACGAGCAGTACTTC. As protein: CASSLESGAYEQYF. The entire variable domain, with the rest obtained from reference TRBV7-9 and TRBJ2-7, is as follows: DTGVSQNPRHKITKRGQNVTFRCDPISEHNRLYWYRQTLGQGPEFLTYFQNEAQLEKSRLLSDRFSAERPKGSFSTLEIQRTEQGDSAMYLCASSLESGAYEQYFGPGTRLTVT.

The V and J genes are TRBV29-1 and TRBJ1-2; D may be TRBD1 (5 bases). Germline V lookup: CDR1 SQVTM, CDR2 ANQGSEA. The germline V and J ends were trimmed by 0 bases and 0 bases, with 8 bases remaining between them. This CDR3 contains 14 residues. The CDR3 sequence: CSVEDQGANYGYTF. CDR3 sequence (DNA): TGCAGCGTTGAAGATCAGGGAGCTAACTATGGCTACACCTTC.

The V and J genes are TRBV30 and TRBJ1-5; weak D call: TRBD1 (5 bases). The CDR3 contains 13 residues. Looked up from germline, CDR1 is GTSNPN and CDR2 is SVGIG (reference sequence). Trimming removed 0 bases at V and 5 bases at J, with 8 bases between. Here the CDR3 DNA reads TGTGCCTGGAGTGTACTGGGGGATCAGCCCCAGCATTTT. Translation gives CAWSVLGDQPQHF.

V gene TRBV3-1 (or the pseudogene TRBV3-2) combines with J gene TRBJ2-3; D gene ambiguous. CDR3 size: 12 residues. The V gene lost 3 bases and the J gene lost 5 bases, with 6 bases spanning the gap. The germline CDR1 and CDR2 sequences are LGHDT and YNNKEL (reference sequence). CDR3 coding DNA: TGTGCCAGCAGCCAGATAGGAGATACGCAGTATTTT. The encoded protein is CASSQIGDTQYF.

The rearrangement joins TRBV4-2 to TRBJ2-3; D may be TRBD1 or TRBD2 (7 bases each). V lost 1 base, J lost 4 bases, and 12 bases lay in between. This CDR3 contains 15 residues. Germline V CDR1 and CDR2: LGHNA, YNFKEQ. The CDR3 bases are TGTGCCAGCAGCCAAGCAGGGGGGGCCGCAGATACGCAGTATTTT. Translation: CASSQAGGAADTQYF.

V is TRBV5-6 and J is TRBJ1-1, with 8 bases lining up with TRBD1. Trimming took 3 bases from V and 5 from J; bases not matched to a gene: 12. Germline V gives CDR1 SGHDT, CDR2 YYEEEE. This CDR3 has 16 amino acids. CDR3 protein: CASSSGTGLEGTEAFF. CDR3 nucleotide sequence: TGTGCCAGCAGCTCAGGGACAGGTCTAGAGGGGACTGAAGCTTTCTTT. The whole variable domain, remainder taken from reference TRBV5-6 and TRBJ1-1, is DAGVTQSPTHLIKTRGQQVTLRCSPKSGHDTVSWYQQALGQGPQFIFQYYEEEERQRGNFPDRFSGHQFPNYSSELNVNALLLGDSALYLCASSSGTGLEGTEAFFGQGTRLTVV.

The genes are TRBV7-6 and TRBJ1-4, with D perhaps TRBD1 (5 bases). Trimming shortened V by 3 bases and J by 14 bases, and 10 bases separated the two germline ends. The CDR3 has 11 amino acids. CDR1 and CDR2 from the germline V gene are SGHVS and FNYEAQ. The CDR3 sequence is CASSFGTGLFF. CDR3 in DNA: TGTGCCAGCAGCTTTGGGACGGGGCTGTTTTTT.

This clone occurred a few times. The chain couples TRBV10-1 to TRBJ1-5, with 8 bases matching TRBD1. This CDR3 is built from 16 residues. In germline, CDR1 is WNHNN, CDR2 SYGVQD (reference sequence). The trim removed 5 bases at V and 0 bases at J, leaving 6 bases unmatched. The CDR3 DNA reads TGCGCCAGCAGTCGGACAGGGTGGAATAGCAATCAGCCCCAGCATTTT. Translation gives CASSRTGWNSNQPQHF.

The chain recombines TRBV5-1 with TRBJ2-7, with TRBD1 as a possible D gene (6 bases). The CDR3 runs 12 residues. Germline assignment: CDR1 SGHRS and CDR2 YFSETQ. The V end lost 5 bases, the J end lost 5 bases, and 11 bases lay between the germline ends. Here the CDR3 DNA reads TGCGCCAGCAGAGGGGGAATTGACGAGCAGTACTTC. Encoded protein: CASRGGIDEQYF.

This clone was picked up a small number of times. V gene TRBV6-1 combines with J gene TRBJ2-5, with D tentatively TRBD1 or TRBD2 (5 bases each). The V gene's germline CDR1 is MNHNS and CDR2 SASEGT. V gave up 0 bases and J gave up 2 bases, with 13 bases separating them. The CDR3 is 16 residues long. The CDR3 bases are TGTGCCAGCAGTGAAGCGGGACCTAGATTTCAAGAGACCCAGTACTTC. As protein: CASSEAGPRFQETQYF.

This clone was seen more than once but under ten times. The chain is built from TRBV7-6 and TRBJ1-5; D call uncertain. Germline CDR1 and CDR2: SGHVS and FNYEAQ. V lost 3 bases to trimming and J lost 9 bases, with 9 bases between them. This CDR3 has 12 amino acids. CDR3 amino acids: CASSFRGGPQHF. CDR3 DNA: TGTGCCAGCAGCTTTCGGGGTGGGCCCCAGCATTTT.

The chain employs TRBV18 and TRBJ1-1; tentative D call: TRBD1 (6 bases). CDR3 length: 12 residues. V was clipped by 3 bases and J by 6 bases, with 8 bases between them. Germline V gene data show CDR1 as KGHSH and CDR2 as LQKENI. CDR3 nucleotides: TGTGCCAGCTCACCGTCAGGGGCTGAAGCTTTCTTT. This codes for CASSPSGAEAFF.

The genes are TRBV19 and TRBJ1-5; no firm D call. The CDR3 contains 14 residues. The ends were cut back, 4 bases at V and 5 bases at J, with 12 bases in the middle. CDR1 and CDR2 from the germline V gene are LNHDA and SQIVND (reference sequence). CDR3: CASSTLSLYQPQHF. CDR3 DNA sequence: TGTGCCAGTAGTACCTTGTCCCTTTATCAGCCCCAGCATTTT. Combining the CDR3 with reference TRBV19 and TRBJ1-5 gives the whole variable domain DGGITQSPKYLFRKEGQNVTLSCEQNLNHDAMYWYRQDPGQGLRLIYYSQIVNDFQKGDIAEGYSVSREKKESFPLTVTSAQKNPTAFYLCASSTLSLYQPQHFGDGTRLSIL.

J is TRBJ1-1 and V is TRBV30, with D tentatively TRBD1 (5 bases). The CDR3 is 13 amino acids. V was pared by 4 bases and J by 1 base, with 10 bases between. In germline, CDR1 is GTSNPN, CDR2 SVGIG (reference sequence). The CDR3 protein is CAWTRQGNTEAFF. The CDR3 nucleotides read TGTGCCTGGACCCGCCAGGGGAACACTGAAGCTTTCTTT.

The V and J genes are TRBV6-5 and TRBJ2-7, with D unresolved. V lost 0 bases and J 4 bases, leaving 13 bases between the germline ends. The length of the CDR3 is 15 residues. Germline values: CDR1 MNHEY, CDR2 SVGAGI. CDR3 in amino acids: CASSYSLGTFYEQYF. For the CDR3, the DNA is TGTGCCAGCAGTTACTCGCTGGGAACTTTTTACGAGCAGTACTTC.

This clone was observed a single time. This chain joins TRBV5-1 and TRBJ2-5; D may be TRBD1 (6 bases). Trimming left V 4 bases short and J 4 bases short, with 17 bases between. The CDR3 consists of 15 residues. Germline loops: CDR1 SGHRS, CDR2 YFSETQ. CDR3 loop: CASSPPLDSGETQYF. The CDR3 DNA follows: TGCGCCAGCAGCCCCCCCCTGGACAGTGGAGAGACCCAGTACTTC.

The chain combines TRBV19 with TRBJ1-4, with D tentatively TRBD1 (5 bases). Germline V gene data show CDR1 as LNHDA and CDR2 as SQIVND (reference sequence). The CDR3 spans 14 residues. V lost 6 bases and J lost 6, with 14 bases in between. CDR3 in DNA: TGTGCCAGTAGAGGACACATGGGGCATGAAAAACTGTTTTTT. Translating it yields CASRGHMGHEKLFF.